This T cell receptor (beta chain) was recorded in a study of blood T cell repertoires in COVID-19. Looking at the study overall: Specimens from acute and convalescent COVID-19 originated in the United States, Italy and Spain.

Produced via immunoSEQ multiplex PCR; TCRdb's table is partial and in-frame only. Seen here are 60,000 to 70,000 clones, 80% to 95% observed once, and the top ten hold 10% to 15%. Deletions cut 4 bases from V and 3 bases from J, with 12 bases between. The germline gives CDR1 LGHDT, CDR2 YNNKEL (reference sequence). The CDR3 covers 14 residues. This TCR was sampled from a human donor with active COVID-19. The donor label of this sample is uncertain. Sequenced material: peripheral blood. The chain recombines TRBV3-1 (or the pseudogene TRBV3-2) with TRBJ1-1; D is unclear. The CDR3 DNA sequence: TGTGCCAGCAGCCCCTTTAGGGAGGACACTGAAGCTTTCTTT. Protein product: CASSPFREDTEAFF.